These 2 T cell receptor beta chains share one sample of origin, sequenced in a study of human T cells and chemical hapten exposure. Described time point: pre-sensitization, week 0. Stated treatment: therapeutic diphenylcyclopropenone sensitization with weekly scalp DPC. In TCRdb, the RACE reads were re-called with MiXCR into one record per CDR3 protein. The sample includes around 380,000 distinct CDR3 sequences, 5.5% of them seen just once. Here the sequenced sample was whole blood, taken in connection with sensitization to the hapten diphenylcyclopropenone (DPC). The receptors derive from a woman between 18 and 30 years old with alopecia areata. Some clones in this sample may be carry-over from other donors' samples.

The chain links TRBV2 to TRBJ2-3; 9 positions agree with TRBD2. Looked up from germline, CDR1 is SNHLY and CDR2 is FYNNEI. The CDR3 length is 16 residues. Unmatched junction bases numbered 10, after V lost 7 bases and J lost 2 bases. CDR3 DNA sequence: TGTGCCAGCATCAGATTAAGCGGGGGGCCCACAGATACGCAGTATTTT. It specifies CASIRLSGGPTDTQYF. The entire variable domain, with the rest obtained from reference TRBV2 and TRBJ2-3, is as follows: EPEVTQTPSHQVTQMGQEVILRCVPISNHLYFYWYRQILGQKVEFLVSFYNNEISEKSEIFDDQFSVERPDGSNFTLKIRSTKLEDSAMYFCASIRLSGGPTDTQYFGPGTRLTVL.

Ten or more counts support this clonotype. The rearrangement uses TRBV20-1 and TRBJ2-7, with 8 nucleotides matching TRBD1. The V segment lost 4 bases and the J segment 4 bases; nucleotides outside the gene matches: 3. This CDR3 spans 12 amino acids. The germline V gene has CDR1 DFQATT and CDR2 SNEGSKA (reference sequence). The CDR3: CSATTGVYEQYF. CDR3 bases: TGCAGTGCTACGACAGGGGTATACGAGCAGTACTTC.